These 24 T cell receptor beta chains were sequenced from one sample in a study of OX40 agonist ivuxolimab in advanced cancers. Measured with immunoSEQ multiplex PCR; TCRdb has only the in-frame clones, and not every one. The table lists 74,000 or so clones, roughly 81% of them singletons, with around 2% in the top ten. This material consisted of CD4+ or CD8+ T cells sorted from blood, taken in a trial of the OX40 agonist ivuxolimab. Receptors originate from an adult with an advanced solid tumor such as melanoma, head and neck, liver or kidney cancer.

The chain employs TRBV30 and TRBJ1-3, with a possible D match to TRBD1 (5 bases). The CDR3 length is 12 residues. Trimming left V 8 bases short and J 2 bases short, with 10 bases between. Per the germline V gene, CDR1 is GTSNPN and CDR2 is SVGIG (reference sequence). CDR3 DNA sequence: TGTGCCGGCAGGGTGCCTGGAAACACCATATATTTT. Translating gives CAGRVPGNTIYF.

The chain is built from TRBV6-1 and TRBJ2-7; D call uncertain. The CDR3 is made up of 13 amino acids. Per the germline V gene, CDR1 is MNHNS and CDR2 is SASEGT. V lost 7 bases and J lost 3, with 13 bases in between. CDR3 loop: CASIGERGYEQYF. CDR3 bases: TGTGCCAGCATTGGAGAACGAGGCTACGAGCAGTACTTC.

This clone was recorded only once. The chain is built from TRBV10-3 and TRBJ1-1; D not certain. The CDR3 is made up of 13 amino acids. V shed 11 bases and J shed 1 base, with 14 bases lying between them. The germline V gene has CDR1 ENHRY and CDR2 SYGVKD. For the CDR3, the DNA is TGTGCCTCAAAAGGCGGAGAGAACACTGAAGCTTTCTTT. It specifies CASKGGENTEAFF.

The chain is built from TRBV28 and TRBJ2-5, with 8 bases lining up with TRBD1. With V trimmed by 7 bases and J by 2 bases, 6 bases remained unmatched. The CDR3 consists of 14 residues. Per the germline V gene, CDR1 is MDHEN and CDR2 is SYDVKM. The CDR3 sequence: CASILDREQETQYF. CDR3 sequence (DNA): TGTGCCAGCATCCTGGACAGGGAACAAGAGACCCAGTACTTC.

The chain couples TRBV11-3 to TRBJ2-1; no firm D call. The CDR3 runs 13 residues. Looked up from germline, CDR1 is SGHNT and CDR2 is YENEEA. V was clipped by 3 bases and J by 5 bases, with 8 bases between them. The CDR3 nucleotides are TGTGCCAGCAGCTTGGCTAGGGACAATGAGCAGTTCTTC. It is translated as CASSLARDNEQFF.

The V gene is TRBV27, the J gene TRBJ1-5, with 8 nucleotides matching TRBD1. CDR1 is MNHEY, CDR2 SMNVEV, per germline (reference sequence). This CDR3 is 15 amino acids long. V was pared by 8 bases and J by 0 bases, with 6 bases of the junction left unmatched. The CDR3 sequence: CASGLTGDSNQPQHF. Written as DNA, the CDR3 is TGTGCCAGCGGCTTGACAGGGGATAGCAATCAGCCCCAGCATTTT.

The V gene is TRBV7-8, the J gene TRBJ2-5, with D hard to call. The J call may be mistaken, given a closer DNA end match to TRBJ2-7. This CDR3 contains 12 residues. Germline-derived CDR1 and CDR2 are SGHVS and FQNEAQ. The CDR3 DNA reads TGTGCCAGCAGTTTGACGTCAGACGAGCAGTACTTC. This encodes CASSLTSDEQYF.

This clone was seen more than once but under ten times. V usage is TRBV4-2 and J usage is TRBJ2-3, with D possibly matching TRBD2 (6 bases). This CDR3 spans 14 amino acids. With 4 bases removed from V and 7 bases from J, the gap between germline ends came to 15 bases. CDR1 is LGHNA, CDR2 YNFKEQ, per germline. The CDR3 sequence is CASSPTGAGHTQYF. DNA for the CDR3: TGTGCCAGCAGCCCCACGGGAGCAGGACATACGCAGTATTTT.

V usage is TRBV9 and J usage is TRBJ2-1; 15 bases align to TRBD2. The V gene end was trimmed by 4 bases and the J gene end by 9 bases; junction bases not matched to a gene: 5. The CDR3 is 15 residues long. CDR1 and CDR2 (germline): SGDLS, YYNGEE. The CDR3 spells CASSFRGLAGGEQFF. The CDR3 DNA reads as TGTGCCAGCAGCTTTCGGGGACTAGCGGGAGGTGAGCAGTTCTTC.

This chain connects TRBV11-2 to TRBJ2-2; 8 nucleotides line up with TRBD1. Germline V CDR1 and CDR2: SGHAT, FQNNGV. J lost 6 bases, V lost 1 base, and 4 bases had no gene match. The CDR3 extends over 15 amino acids. CDR3 residues: CASSLGTGLAGELFF. The DNA for the CDR3 is TGTGCCAGCAGCTTAGGGACAGGGCTGGCCGGGGAGCTGTTTTTT.

The rearrangement links TRBV6-5 to TRBJ1-5; unclear D gene. The germline gives CDR1 MNHEY, CDR2 SVGAGI. Between the trimmed V and J ends, which lost 4 bases and 7 bases, there was a span of 11 bases. CDR3 length: 13 amino acids. The CDR3 region is CASSSREDQPQHF. In DNA form, the CDR3 reads TGTGCCAGCAGTTCCCGGGAAGACCAGCCCCAGCATTTT.

The sample holds a few counts of this clone. This chain connects TRBV18 to TRBJ2-7; D is unclear. Germline assignment: CDR1 KGHSH and CDR2 LQKENI. V lost 1 base, J lost 0 bases, and 4 bases lay in between. This CDR3 has 13 residues. CDR3: CASSPQDSYEQYF. CDR3 DNA: TGTGCCAGCTCACCACAAGACTCCTACGAGCAGTACTTC.

The V gene is TRBV15, the J gene TRBJ2-4, with D tentatively TRBD1 or TRBD2 (5 bases each). V was cut by 3 bases and J by 3 bases, with 9 bases left in between. CDR1 is LNHNV and CDR2 is YYDKDF in the germline V gene (reference sequence). The length of the CDR3 is 14 residues. As DNA, the CDR3 is TGTGCCACCAGCAGGGGGGTAGGCAAAAACATTCAGTACTTC. Its protein is CATSRGVGKNIQYF.

This sequence joins TRBV7-2 and TRBJ2-5, with D maybe TRBD1 (5 bases). The V gene lost 1 base and the J gene lost 1 base, with 13 bases spanning the gap. CDR1 and CDR2 (germline): SGHTA, FQGNSA. The CDR3 contains 16 residues. DNA for the CDR3: TGTGCCAGCAGCTTAGGATCAGGGTCAGGCCAAGAGACCCAGTACTTC. Translated: CASSLGSGSGQETQYF.

The chain joins TRBV14 to TRBJ2-5; tentative D call: TRBD1 (6 bases). The CDR3 covers 16 residues. The germline gives CDR1 SGHDN, CDR2 FVKESK. V was shortened by 3 bases and J by 5 bases, with 19 bases between the two germline ends. CDR3 region: CASSQPRTGMTETQYF. The DNA of the CDR3 is TGTGCCAGCAGCCAGCCGCGAACAGGGATGACGGAGACCCAGTACTTC.

The chain recombines TRBV10-1 with TRBJ2-1, with TRBD2 matching 13 bases. Germline V gives CDR1 WNHNN, CDR2 SYGVQD (reference sequence). Losses at the gene ends were 2 bases for V and 7 bases for J; bases not matched to a gene: 2. CDR3 length equals 15 residues. The CDR3 region has the DNA TGCGCCAGCAGTGAGAGGACTAGCGGGAGTAATGAGCAGTTCTTC. Protein sequence: CASSERTSGSNEQFF.

The chain uses TRBV11-2 and TRBJ2-7; D perhaps matches TRBD2 (5 bases). The length of the CDR3 is 15 residues. Looked up from germline, CDR1 is SGHAT and CDR2 is FQNNGV. The ends were cut back, 5 bases at V and 0 bases at J, with 14 bases in the middle. For the CDR3, the DNA is TGTGCCAGCAGCCCAGAGGGCACAGCCTCCTACGAGCAGTACTTC. This codes for CASSPEGTASYEQYF.

The table lists this clone with a count of one. The chain combines TRBV5-1 with TRBJ2-5, with D possibly being TRBD1 (5 bases). Germline loops: CDR1 SGHRS, CDR2 YFSETQ. This CDR3 comprises 14 residues. Trimming removed 0 bases at V and 5 bases at J, with 11 bases between. The CDR3 is CASSLANAGETQYF. In nucleotides, the CDR3 is TGCGCCAGCAGCTTGGCTAACGCAGGGGAGACCCAGTACTTC.

This chain joins TRBV7-6 and TRBJ2-2; 11 nucleotides line up with TRBD2. This CDR3 is built from 19 residues. Germline loops: CDR1 SGHVS, CDR2 FNYEAQ. With 5 bases clipped from V and 4 bases from J, the junction kept 15 bases outside the gene matches. As DNA, the CDR3 is TGTGCCAGCAGCCCTTCCGGTCCAACTAGCGGGGGAATCACCGGGGAGCTGTTTTTT. It codes for CASSPSGPTSGGITGELFF.

V gene TRBV5-4 combines with J gene TRBJ2-7; 8 positions match TRBD2. Germline V gene lookup returns CDR1 SGHNT and CDR2 YYREEE (reference sequence). Losses at the gene ends were 4 bases for V and 4 bases for J; bases not matched to a gene: 13. CDR3 length: 16 amino acids. CDR3 in DNA: TGTGCCAGCAGCCACGGACTAGCCGGAGAGGTGTACGAGCAGTACTTC. It encodes CASSHGLAGEVYEQYF.

V and J are TRBV2 and TRBJ1-1; unclear D gene. There are 14 residues in the CDR3. With 3 bases removed from V and 5 bases from J, the gap between germline ends came to 13 bases. Germline V gene lookup returns CDR1 SNHLY and CDR2 FYNNEI. In DNA form, the CDR3 reads TGTGCCAGCAGTGATTACTCCGAAGGAACTGAAGCTTTCTTT. Amino acids: CASSDYSEGTEAFF.

This clone has only a few counts. This chain uses TRBV18 with TRBJ1-1; 8 nucleotides agree with TRBD1. The V and J ends lost 6 bases and 1 base, in that order; junction bases with no gene match: 16. There are 18 residues in the CDR3. CDR1 is KGHSH, CDR2 LQKENI, per germline. The chain's CDR3 is CASSLGTGVELWNTEAFF. The CDR3 DNA is TGTGCCAGCTCCCTTGGGACAGGCGTGGAGCTTTGGAACACTGAAGCTTTCTTT.

V is TRBV7-9 and J is TRBJ2-5; D is uncertain. The CDR3 spans 13 residues. V was shortened by 1 base and J by 7 bases, with 10 bases between the two germline ends. Germline CDR1 and CDR2: SEHNR and FQNEAQ (reference sequence). The CDR3 spells CASSLDSDVTQYF. DNA of the CDR3: TGTGCCAGCAGCTTAGACTCAGATGTGACCCAGTACTTC.

The J gene is TRBJ2-3, the V gene TRBV5-4; D gene uncertain. The CDR3 has 15 amino acids. Germline V CDR1 and CDR2: SGHNT, YYREEE (reference sequence). V dropped 0 bases and J dropped 0 bases, with 8 bases sitting between them. The CDR3 DNA is TGTGCCAGCAGCTTGGGGTCCAGAAGCACAGATACGCAGTATTTT. Its translation: CASSLGSRSTDTQYF.